This T cell receptor beta chain emerged from a study of control samples from healthy donors and cancer patients. CDR3 length equals 13 residues. The ends were cut back, 2 bases at V and 4 bases at J, with 8 bases in the middle. The germline gives CDR1 SGHTA, CDR2 FQGNSA. This clone was counted once. The protocol was immunoSEQ multiplex PCR, while the TCRdb copy is restricted to in-frame clones and leaves out a portion. The table has roughly 130,000 clones, approximately 95% seen once. The receptor's source is a man aged 25 to 40 in good health. Sequencing was carried out using blood. The chain is built from TRBV7-2 and TRBJ1-1; no clear D. CDR3 in DNA: TGTGCCAGCAGCTTAATCAGTGGCACTGAAGCTTTCTTT. Translated, it gives CASSLISGTEAFF.